The sample holds many counts of the clone carrying this T cell receptor (beta chain). This sample was included in a study of CD8+CD57+ T cells in acquired aplastic anemia. Overall study context: Some 10 million reads were obtained on average for healthy donor CD4+ cells.

TCR beta VDJ and CDR3 profiles were obtained from a genomic DNA template. MiXCR was run by TCRdb on the reads, yielding one entry per CDR3 protein. Seen here are about 110,000 distinct CDR3 sequences, around 50% observed once, and the top ten hold around a third. This CDR3 is 13 amino acids long. V lost 0 bases, J lost 2 bases, and 4 bases lay in between. Germline values: CDR1 SGDLS, CDR2 YYNGEE. This chain joins TRBV9 and TRBJ2-3; D is uncertain. The sequence was collected from a human donor in good health, serving as a control. Sequences were obtained from sorted CD4+, CD8+, or CD8+CD57+ T cells (not recorded which) from PBMCs. This chain's CDR3 is CASSVGATDTQYF. The CDR3 bases are TGTGCCAGCAGCGTAGGCGCCACAGATACGCAGTATTTT.